This T cell receptor beta chain originates from a study of control samples from healthy donors and cancer patients. Profiled with immunoSEQ multiplex PCR; TCRdb holds only in-frame clones, not every one. The data hold 130,000 to 150,000 clones, with 80% to 95% observed a single time. The CDR3 sequence is 18 residues long. In germline, CDR1 is MNHEY, CDR2 SMNVEV (reference sequence). Deletions cut 8 bases from V and 0 bases from J, with 23 bases between. V gene TRBV27 combines with J gene TRBJ1-3; weak D call: TRBD1 (5 bases). Source material: blood. This receptor was identified in a man aged 18 to 30 in good health. The CDR3 reads CASGTWGRNTYSGNTIYF. Written as DNA, the CDR3 is TGTGCCAGCGGCACATGGGGACGCAACACCTACTCTGGAAACACCATATATTTT.